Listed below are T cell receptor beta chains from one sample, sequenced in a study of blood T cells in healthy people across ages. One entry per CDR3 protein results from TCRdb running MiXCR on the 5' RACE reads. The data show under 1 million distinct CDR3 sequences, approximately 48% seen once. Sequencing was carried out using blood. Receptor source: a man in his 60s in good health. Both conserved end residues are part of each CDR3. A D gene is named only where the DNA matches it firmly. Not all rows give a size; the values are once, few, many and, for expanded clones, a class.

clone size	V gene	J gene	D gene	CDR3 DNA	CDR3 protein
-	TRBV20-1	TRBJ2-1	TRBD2	TGCAGTGCTAGAGTGTCCGGGCGGGGGACCGGACACTCCTACAATGAGCAGTTCTTC	CSARVSGRGTGHSYNEQFF
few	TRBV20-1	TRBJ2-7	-	TGCAGTGCTAGAGATATGGTCGGCCGCTACGAGCAGTACTTC	CSARDMVGRYEQYF
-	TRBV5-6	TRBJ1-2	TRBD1	TGTGCCAGCAGCGCACGACAGGGGGCGAGTGGCTACACCTTC	CASSARQGASGYTF
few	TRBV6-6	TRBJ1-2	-	TGTGCCAGCAGTTACTCGCAGCAGGTTACAATCTCTGGCTACACCTTC	CASSYSQQVTISGYTF
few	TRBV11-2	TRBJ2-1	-	TGTGCCAGCAGCTTATCAGATTCTTCCTACAATGAGCAGTTCTTC	CASSLSDSSYNEQFF
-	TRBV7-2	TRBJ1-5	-	TGTGCCAGCAGCCCTTGGGTGTCGACCCAGCCCCAGCATTTT	CASSPWVSTQPQHF
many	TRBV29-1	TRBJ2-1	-	TGCAGCGTTGAAGGGACAGAATTCTCCTACAATGAGCAGTTCTTC	CSVEGTEFSYNEQFF
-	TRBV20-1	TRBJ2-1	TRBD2	TGCAGTGCTATCACGACGCGGGGGGCGCTATACAATGAGCAGTTCTTC	CSAITTRGALYNEQFF
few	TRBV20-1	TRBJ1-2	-	TGCAGTGCCCCTCAACGTGACTATGGCTACACCTTC	CSAPQRDYGYTF
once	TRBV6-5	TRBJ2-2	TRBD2	TGTGCCAGCAGTTACGGCGGACTAGCGGGGGGACGCACCGGGGAGCTGTTTTTT	CASSYGGLAGGRTGELFF
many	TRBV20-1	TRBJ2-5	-	TGCAGTGCTAGAGATCGGGGAGACCCACTCCAAGAGACCCAGTACTTC	CSARDRGDPLQETQYF
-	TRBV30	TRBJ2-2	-	TGTGCCTGGAGTGCCAACGACAGGAACACCGGGGAGCTGTTTTTT	CAWSANDRNTGELFF
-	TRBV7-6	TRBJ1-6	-	TGTGCCAGCAGTGCTATGGCCAGCCATAATTCACCCCTCCACTTT	CASSAMASHNSPLHF
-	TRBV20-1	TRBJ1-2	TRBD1	TGCAGTGCGCCTAGGGGGACAGGGTATGGCTACACCTTC	CSAPRGTGYGYTF
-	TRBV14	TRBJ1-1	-	TGTGCCAGCAGCCAAGGCGACCTCGAGGGGACTGAAGCTTTCTTT	CASSQGDLEGTEAFF
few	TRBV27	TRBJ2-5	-	TGTGCCAGCAGTTTCAAGGGTCCGTGGGTTGAGACCCAGTACTTC	CASSFKGPWVETQYF
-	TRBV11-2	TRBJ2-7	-	TGTGCCAGCAGCCCCGGGACCCAGCAGTACTTC	CASSPGTQQYF
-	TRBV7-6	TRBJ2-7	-	TGTGCCAGCAGCCCCCGCTTGACAGGGACTATGGATGAGCAGTACTTC	CASSPRLTGTMDEQYF
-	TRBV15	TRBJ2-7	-	TGTGCCACCAGCAGAGGCGGTAATAATAACTACGAGCAGTACTTC	CATSRGGNNNYEQYF
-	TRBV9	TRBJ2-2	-	TGTGCCAGCAGCGTAGTAGGTCAGAACACCGGGGAGCTGTTTTTT	CASSVVGQNTGELFF
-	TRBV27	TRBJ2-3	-	TGTGCCAGCAGTTTAAGGCTTCTAGATACGCAGTATTTT	CASSLRLLDTQYF
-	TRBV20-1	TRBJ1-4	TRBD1	TGCAGTGCTAACAGGGGGGCTGAAAAACTGTTTTTT	CSANRGAEKLFF
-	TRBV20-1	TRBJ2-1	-	TGCAGTGCTCGTCCCATTGACAGGCCATCCTACGAGCAGTTCTTC	CSARPIDRPSYEQFF
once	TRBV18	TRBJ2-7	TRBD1	TGTGCCAGCTCGACCGCCGTAGGGGGACAGGTATTCCTCTACGAGCAGTACTTC	CASSTAVGGQVFLYEQYF
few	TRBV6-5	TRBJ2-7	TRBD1	TGTGCCAGCAGACCAACACCGGGACAGTCCTACGAGCAGTACTTC	CASRPTPGQSYEQYF
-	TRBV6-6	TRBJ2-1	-	TGTGCCAGCAGTTACGTGGCAGGGGGGGGCCAGGAGCAGTTCTTC	CASSYVAGGGQEQFF
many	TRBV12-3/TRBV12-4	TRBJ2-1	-	TGTGCCAGCAGTTTAGGGGTTCGGGGGAATGAGCAGTTCTTC	CASSLGVRGNEQFF
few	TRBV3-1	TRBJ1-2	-	TGTGCCAGCAGCCGGGGACACGGCGGAGGCTACACCTTC	CASSRGHGGGYTF